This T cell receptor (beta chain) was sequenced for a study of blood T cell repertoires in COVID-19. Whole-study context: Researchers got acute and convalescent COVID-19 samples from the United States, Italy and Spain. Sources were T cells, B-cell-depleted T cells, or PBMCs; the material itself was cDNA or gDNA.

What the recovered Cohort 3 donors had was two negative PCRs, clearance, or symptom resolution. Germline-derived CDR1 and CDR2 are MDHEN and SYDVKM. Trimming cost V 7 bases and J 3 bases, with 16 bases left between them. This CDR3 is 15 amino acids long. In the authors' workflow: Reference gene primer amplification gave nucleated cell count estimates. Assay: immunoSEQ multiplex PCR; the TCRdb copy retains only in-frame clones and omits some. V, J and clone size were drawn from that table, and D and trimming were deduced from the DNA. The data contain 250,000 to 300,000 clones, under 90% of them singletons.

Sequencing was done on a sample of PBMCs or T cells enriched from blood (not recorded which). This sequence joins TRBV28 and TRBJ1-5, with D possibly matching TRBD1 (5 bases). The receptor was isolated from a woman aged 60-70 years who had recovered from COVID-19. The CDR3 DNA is TGTGCCAGCACCCAAGGAGGGGCGGTCAATCAGCCCCAGCATTTT. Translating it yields CASTQGGAVNQPQHF.